The 24 T cell receptor beta chains listed next were all sequenced from one sample in a study of identical twins. TCRdb itself ran the 5' RACE reads through MiXCR, one entry per CDR3 protein. The sample lists approximately 470,000 distinct CDR3 sequences; about 14% were seen once. These data also formed part of another study, on yellow fever vaccine responses in identical twins.

The sample taken for sequencing was CD4+ T cells sorted from blood. These TCRs come from a woman between 18 and 30 years old in good health.

At least ten counts were recorded for this clonotype. The chain recombines TRBV6-2 or TRBV6-3 with TRBJ1-2; 8 bases fit TRBD1. V was pared by 9 bases and J by 7 bases, with 4 bases of the junction left unmatched. The CDR3 contains 11 residues. Looked up from germline, CDR1 is MNHEY and CDR2 is SVGEGT. For the CDR3, the DNA is TGTGCCAGTGGACAGGGAGGTGGCTACACCTTC. It translates to CASGQGGGYTF.

The V call is TRBV12-5, the J call TRBJ1-2, with 7 bases lining up with TRBD1. Looked up from germline, CDR1 is LGHNT and CDR2 is FRNRAP. V trimming: 9 bases; J trimming: 3 bases; junction bases outside the gene matches: 4. This CDR3 spans 12 amino acids. Written as DNA, the CDR3 is TGTGCTAGCTCCGGGACAGACTATGGCTACACCTTC. It codes for CASSGTDYGYTF.

This clonotype was observed a handful of times. This chain joins TRBV27 and TRBJ2-3; TRBD2 might be the D (6 bases). The CDR3 contains 16 residues. Between the trimmed V and J ends, which lost 6 bases and 0 bases, there was a span of 16 bases. CDR1 and CDR2 from the germline V gene are MNHEY and SMNVEV (reference sequence). The CDR3 loop is CASRRKAGLSTDTQYF. Here the CDR3 DNA reads TGTGCCAGCAGAAGGAAAGCGGGCCTCAGCACAGATACGCAGTATTTT.

This clonotype was seen a handful of times. The V gene is TRBV7-2, the J gene TRBJ2-5; 11 bases match TRBD2. CDR3 length: 15 residues. Looked up from germline, CDR1 is SGHTA and CDR2 is FQGNSA. Germline trimming cut 4 bases from V and 4 bases from J; bases unmatched to any gene: 5. The DNA of the CDR3 is TGTGCCAGCAGCTGGACTAGCGGGCAAGGAGAGACCCAGTACTTC. It encodes CASSWTSGQGETQYF.

V and J are TRBV7-9 and TRBJ2-5; 7 nucleotides align to TRBD2. V lost 2 bases, J lost 5 bases, and 11 bases stayed unmatched. Germline V gene lookup returns CDR1 SEHNR and CDR2 FQNEAQ (reference sequence). This CDR3 has 16 amino acids. The CDR3 DNA is TGTGCCAGCAGCTTAAGGAAGACTAGCTATAAGGAGACCCAGTACTTC. Translated: CASSLRKTSYKETQYF.

The chain links TRBV29-1 to TRBJ2-3, with 11 bases lining up with TRBD2. The CDR3 consists of 12 residues. The germline CDR1 and CDR2 sequences are SQVTM and ANQGSEA. With 7 bases clipped from V and 4 bases from J, the junction kept 1 base outside the gene matches. CDR3 DNA sequence: TGCAGCGGTAGCGGGGGGGCAGATACGCAGTATTTT. Its protein product is CSGSGGADTQYF.

This clonotype was observed once. V usage is TRBV20-1 and J usage is TRBJ1-2, with D maybe TRBD1 (6 bases). This CDR3 contains 14 residues. CDR1 and CDR2 (germline): DFQATT, SNEGSKA (reference sequence). Deletions cut 4 bases from V and 2 bases from J, with 14 bases between. CDR3 nucleotide sequence: TGCAGTGCTACCGAACAGGGATCCAACTATGGCTACACCTTC. Amino acid sequence: CSATEQGSNYGYTF.

This clonotype turned up a few times. The rearrangement uses TRBV12-3 or TRBV12-4 and TRBJ2-3; TRBD2 matches at 8 bases. The CDR3 runs to 14 residues. V was pared by 6 bases and J by 6 bases, with 8 bases of the junction left unmatched. This chain's CDR3 is CASRASGQVDTQYF. The CDR3 DNA is TGTGCCAGCAGGGCTAGCGGGCAAGTGGATACGCAGTATTTT.

This clonotype was picked up a small number of times. The J gene is TRBJ2-3, the V gene TRBV5-1; 8 positions agree with TRBD2. CDR3 length equals 15 residues. V lost 4 bases and J lost 4; bases outside the gene matches: 8. Per germline, CDR1 SGHRS and CDR2 YFSETQ. Written as DNA, the CDR3 is TGCGCCAGCAGCGCCGCTAGCGGGTTGGCAGATACGCAGTATTTT. Protein product: CASSAASGLADTQYF.

This clonotype occurred a few times. The rearrangement links TRBV2 to TRBJ2-6; TRBD2 is a possible D gene (6 bases). The V gene's germline CDR1 is SNHLY and CDR2 FYNNEI. V lost 8 bases and J 0 bases, leaving 14 bases between the germline ends. The length of the CDR3 is 16 residues. CDR3 sequence: CASLGTSHSGANVLTF. The CDR3 region has the DNA TGTGCCAGCCTCGGGACTTCTCACTCTGGGGCCAACGTCCTGACTTTC.

This clonotype was observed a handful of times. This chain connects TRBV29-1 to TRBJ2-7; 9 nucleotides align to TRBD1. CDR1 is SQVTM and CDR2 is ANQGSEA in the germline V gene. Losses at the gene ends were 7 bases for V and 4 bases for J; bases not matched to a gene: 8. The CDR3 has 13 residues. The CDR3 bases are TGCAGCGCGGCGGACAGGGGTATGTACGAGCAGTACTTC. This encodes CSAADRGMYEQYF.

This rearrangement joins TRBV7-2 to TRBJ2-7; 10 bases fit TRBD2. Per germline, CDR1 SGHTA and CDR2 FQGNSA. V shed 1 base, J shed 4 bases, and the junction held 4 bases outside the gene matches. This CDR3 contains 15 residues. The CDR3 here is CASSLGAGGTYEQYF. The DNA of the CDR3 is TGTGCCAGCAGCTTAGGAGCGGGAGGGACTTACGAGCAGTACTTC.

This clonotype occurred a few times. The genes are TRBV12-3 or TRBV12-4 and TRBJ1-2, with 9 bases fitting TRBD1. The CDR3 loop spans 12 amino acids. J lost 6 bases, V lost 4 bases, and 0 bases had no gene match. CDR3 nucleotide sequence: TGTGCCAGCAGTTGGGACAGGGATGGCTACACCTTC. Its protein product is CASSWDRDGYTF.

The chain uses TRBV4-2 and TRBJ1-2; a possible D gene is TRBD1 (5 bases). Germline-derived CDR1 and CDR2 are LGHNA and YNFKEQ. Trimming took off 0 bases at V and 5 bases at J, with 10 bases between the two ends. The CDR3 is made up of 14 amino acids. CDR3 DNA sequence: TGTGCCAGCAGCCAAGAGGTGCGACAGTATGGCTACACCTTC. This sequence encodes CASSQEVRQYGYTF.

V and J are TRBV5-1 and TRBJ2-1, with 7 bases fitting TRBD1. The V segment lost 4 bases and the J segment 9 bases; nucleotides outside the gene matches: 13. CDR3 length: 15 residues. Germline CDR1 SGHRS, CDR2 YFSETQ. CDR3 sequence: CASSETGKELAEQFF. CDR3 sequence (DNA): TGCGCCAGCAGCGAGACAGGGAAAGAGTTAGCTGAGCAGTTCTTC.

The rearrangement joins TRBV7-2 to TRBJ2-1; 7 bases are a match to TRBD2. The CDR3 spans 15 residues. V gave up 1 base and J gave up 3 bases; unmatched junction bases: 3. Germline loops: CDR1 SGHTA, CDR2 FQGNSA. This chain's CDR3 is CASSLEGRGYNEQFF. For the CDR3, the DNA is TGTGCCAGCAGCTTAGAGGGGAGGGGCTACAATGAGCAGTTCTTC.

The CDR3 loop reads CASSSGGGSTDTQYF. CDR3 bases: TGTGCCAGCAGCTCAGGGGGGGGAAGCACAGATACGCAGTATTTT. The J gene is TRBJ2-3, the V gene TRBV5-4, with D perhaps being TRBD1 or TRBD2 (7 bases each). V shed 3 bases and J shed 0 bases, with 11 bases lying between them. The CDR3 totals 15 residues. Germline CDR1 reads SGHNT; CDR2 reads YYREEE (reference sequence). Looking up the rest from reference TRBV5-4 and TRBJ2-3 gives the full variable domain: ETGVTQSPTHLIKTRGQQVTLRCSSQSGHNTVSWYQQALGQGPQFIFQYYREEENGRGNFPPRFSGLQFPNYSSELNVNALELDDSALYLCASSSGGGSTDTQYFGPGTRLTVL.

This CDR3 reads CASSYAEGGRNTGELFF. The CDR3 DNA reads as TGTGCCAGCAGTTACGCCGAAGGCGGGAGGAACACCGGGGAGCTGTTTTTT. This sequence joins TRBV6-2 or TRBV6-3 and TRBJ2-2; 7 nucleotides agree with TRBD2. The CDR3 totals 17 residues. CDR1 is MNHEY and CDR2 is SVGEGT in the germline V gene. J gave up 1 base and V 2 bases, and 7 bases lay outside the gene matches.

This clonotype appeared a few times. This sequence joins TRBV20-1 and TRBJ2-7; unclear D gene. CDR3 length: 13 residues. The ends were cut back, 1 base at V and 2 bases at J, with 9 bases in the middle. The germline CDR1 and CDR2 sequences are DFQATT and SNEGSKA (reference sequence). The CDR3 DNA is TGCAGTGCTAGAGTCCCAGGAACCTACGAGCAGTACTTC. The encoded protein is CSARVPGTYEQYF.

The J gene is TRBJ1-5, the V gene TRBV12-3 or TRBV12-4, with D maybe TRBD1 (5 bases). The V gene lost 5 bases and the J gene lost 7 bases, with 12 bases spanning the gap. CDR3 length: 13 amino acids. The CDR3 protein is CASSRQILQPQHF. The CDR3 DNA sequence: TGTGCCAGCAGTAGACAGATATTGCAGCCCCAGCATTTT.

The chain employs TRBV24-1 and TRBJ2-4, with D perhaps TRBD2 (6 bases). Trimming pared 4 bases from V and 7 bases from J, leaving 7 bases between. CDR3 length equals 12 residues. Germline lookup yields CDR1 KGHDR and CDR2 SFDVKD. The CDR3 sequence: CATSDLANIQYF. The CDR3, as DNA: TGTGCCACCAGTGACCTAGCGAACATTCAGTACTTC.

This clonotype was counted a few times. The CDR3 nucleotides are TGCGCCAGCAGCTTGGCGGGGGGGACAGGGGGCTTCTACGAGCAGTACTTC. It is translated as CASSLAGGTGGFYEQYF. This sequence joins TRBV5-1 and TRBJ2-7; 12 bases match TRBD1. J was trimmed by 3 bases and V by 0 bases; bases with no gene match: 7. This CDR3 region has 17 residues. Germline CDR1 SGHRS, CDR2 YFSETQ.

This clonotype was seen repeatedly, ten times or more. Here the CDR3 DNA reads TGTGCCAGCAGCCTCCGCGGGACAGGGGGCAAGGGAGGGCAGTTCTTC. It translates to CASSLRGTGGKGGQFF. The chain uses TRBV4-2 and TRBJ2-1; 12 nucleotides agree with TRBD1. This CDR3 contains 16 residues. The V gene's germline CDR1 is LGHNA and CDR2 YNFKEQ. The J segment lost 12 bases and the V segment lost 4 bases, leaving 13 bases of the junction unmatched.

Points on this clonotype: This could be a read error, since a much larger clone is one nucleotide away. Written as DNA, the CDR3 is TGTGCCAGCACCTGGGGTCTAGCGGGAGGGGTATCCTACAAAGAGCAGTTCTTC. As protein: CASTWGLAGGVSYKEQFF. The chain carries TRBV28 and TRBJ2-1; TRBD2 aligns across 12 bases. This CDR3 region has 18 residues. The V gene's germline CDR1 is MDHEN and CDR2 SYDVKM.